The 17 T cell receptor beta chains below come from one sample, sequenced in a study of T cells in Graves' hyperthyroidism and ophthalmopathy. Amplification of TCR beta CDR3 regions used RNA as the template. The HTBI primer set drove a first-round RT-PCR of the TCR CDR3. TCRdb re-called the multiplex PCR reads through MiXCR, storing one row per CDR3 protein. The sample has approximately 640,000 distinct CDR3 sequences; about 18% are singletons. Source material: blood. The receptors here all came from a man aged 50 or older with Graves' hyperthyroidism.

In its sample, this clonotype was seen many times. The V gene is TRBV27, the J gene TRBJ2-3; the D gene is possibly TRBD2 (6 bases). CDR1 MNHEY and CDR2 SMNVEV come from the germline V gene (reference sequence). The CDR3 runs 14 residues. V was pared by 3 bases and J by 6 bases, with 13 bases between. DNA of the CDR3: TGTGCCAGCAGTTTGGCGGGGCTTCCGGATACGCAGTATTTT. Translating gives CASSLAGLPDTQYF.

This clonotype came up many times. The V call is TRBV3-1, the J call TRBJ2-5; no reliable D call. The CDR3 loop spans 14 amino acids. Deletions cut 1 base from V and 7 bases from J, with 13 bases between. Germline lookup yields CDR1 LGHDT and CDR2 YNNKEL (reference sequence). CDR3 region: CASSQVNEWGTQYF. The CDR3 DNA reads as TGTGCCAGCAGCCAAGTAAATGAATGGGGGACCCAGTACTTC.

Ten or more counts support this clonotype. The chain is built from TRBV11-3 and TRBJ2-1; TRBD2 might be the D (6 bases). There are 15 residues in the CDR3. Germline CDR1 reads SGHNT; CDR2 reads YENEEA. The V and J ends lost 5 bases and 1 base respectively, with 12 bases between them. This chain's CDR3 is CASSDGRGSYNEQFF. The CDR3 nucleotides read TGTGCCAGCAGCGACGGGCGGGGATCCTACAATGAGCAGTTCTTC.

This clonotype was seen at least ten times. The chain carries TRBV19 and TRBJ1-1; 9 nucleotides line up with TRBD1. This CDR3 is built from 14 residues. Trimming took 1 base from V and 6 from J; bases not matched to a gene: 3. CDR1 is LNHDA and CDR2 is SQIVND in the germline V gene (reference sequence). The CDR3 protein is CASSIGQGVSEAFF. The CDR3 DNA sequence: TGTGCCAGTAGTATAGGACAGGGGGTCTCTGAAGCTTTCTTT.

In this sample, this clonotype turned up many times. V is TRBV6-1 and J is TRBJ2-5; D remains ambiguous. This CDR3 region has 15 residues. The germline V and J ends were trimmed by 3 bases and 4 bases, with 15 bases remaining between them. Per germline, CDR1 MNHNS and CDR2 SASEGT. In nucleotides, the CDR3 is TGTGCCAGCAGTGATTTCGCTGGAGTAGGAGAGACCCAGTACTTC. It specifies CASSDFAGVGETQYF.

This clonotype was counted at least ten times. The V call is TRBV30, the J call TRBJ2-3; 9 nucleotides agree with TRBD2. The CDR3 covers 13 residues. CDR1 and CDR2 from the germline V gene are GTSNPN and SVGIG (reference sequence). Trimming cost V 5 bases and J 2 bases; bases outside gene matches: 2. CDR3 in amino acids: CAWEREATDTQYF. CDR3 nucleotide sequence: TGTGCCTGGGAGCGGGAGGCCACAGATACGCAGTATTTT.

This clonotype showed up just a few times. DNA for the CDR3: TGCAGTGCTGGCGAGGGAGGTGGAGATTCACCCCTCCACTTT. Encoded protein: CSAGEGGGDSPLHF. The V and J genes are TRBV20-1 and TRBJ1-6, with unresolved D. Germline-derived CDR1 and CDR2 are DFQATT and SNEGSKA (reference sequence). V was trimmed by 5 bases and J by 8 bases, leaving 16 bases between them. This CDR3 contains 14 residues.

This clonotype has ten or more counts. V is TRBV28 and J is TRBJ2-1; tentatively, D is TRBD1 (5 bases). CDR1 is MDHEN and CDR2 is SYDVKM in the germline V gene. The length of the CDR3 is 15 residues. V shed 2 bases and J shed 7 bases, with 15 bases lying between them. This chain's CDR3 is CASSLSSQGNNEQFF. The CDR3 DNA follows: TGTGCCAGCAGTTTAAGCTCCCAGGGTAATAATGAGCAGTTCTTC.

This chain links TRBV19 with TRBJ2-1; weak D call: TRBD2 (6 bases). CDR3 length: 15 amino acids. V was shortened by 3 bases and J by 4 bases, with 13 bases between the two germline ends. Germline CDR1 reads LNHDA; CDR2 reads SQIVND (reference sequence). The CDR3 nucleotides are TGTGCCAGTAGTATCGCGGGACGGAATTACAATGAGCAGTTCTTC. This gives the protein CASSIAGRNYNEQFF.

This clonotype was counted at least ten times. The J gene is TRBJ1-2, the V gene TRBV7-2; D is undetermined. The length of the CDR3 is 14 residues. V was cut by 3 bases and J by 2 bases, with 10 bases left in between. The germline CDR1 and CDR2 sequences are SGHTA and FQGNSA. The CDR3, as DNA: TGTGCCAGCAGCTTGGACGGAGGGAACTATGGCTACACCTTC. As protein: CASSLDGGNYGYTF.

The chain is built from TRBV24-1 and TRBJ1-2, with 9 bases that match TRBD1. In germline, CDR1 is KGHDR, CDR2 SFDVKD. The trim removed 8 bases at V and 7 bases at J, leaving 7 bases unmatched. This CDR3 comprises 13 residues. The CDR3 DNA follows: TGTGCCACCAACACCGGGACAGGGTCTGGCTACACCTTC. It yields the protein CATNTGTGSGYTF.

This clonotype has a count of ten or more. The chain has TRBV12-3 or TRBV12-4 and TRBJ1-2; no definite D call. The germline V and J ends were trimmed by 6 bases and 7 bases, with 12 bases remaining between them. This CDR3 contains 12 residues. CDR3 residues: CASSPTWGGYTF. The CDR3 nucleotides are TGTGCCAGCAGCCCCACTTGGGGTGGCTACACCTTC.

This clonotype showed up just a few times. This chain uses TRBV20-1 with TRBJ2-7; TRBD1 or TRBD2 may be the D gene (5 bases each). There are 14 residues in the CDR3. Germline-derived CDR1 and CDR2 are DFQATT and SNEGSKA (reference sequence). Trimming removed 5 bases from V and 9 bases from J, with 23 bases in between. In DNA form, the CDR3 reads TGCAGTGCTTCTACCGGGACGGGTTTCATAGGGCAGTACTTC. This codes for CSASTGTGFIGQYF.

In this sample, this clonotype turned up a few times. The V and J genes are TRBV28 and TRBJ2-1; weak D call: TRBD2 (6 bases). CDR3 size: 15 residues. Trimming shortened V by 6 bases and J by 3 bases, and 15 bases separated the two germline ends. The germline V gene has CDR1 MDHEN and CDR2 SYDVKM. CDR3 loop: CASRLIAEYYNEQFF. DNA for the CDR3: TGTGCCAGCAGGCTGATAGCGGAGTACTACAATGAGCAGTTCTTC.

In its sample, this clonotype was seen a few times. The chain combines TRBV29-1 with TRBJ1-2; 10 positions match TRBD1. J lost 6 bases, V lost 7 bases, and 20 bases had no gene match. The CDR3 spans 17 residues. CDR1 SQVTM and CDR2 ANQGSEA come from the germline V gene. CDR3 region: CSALFLSTGGRLDGYTF. CDR3 nucleotides: TGCAGCGCCCTCTTCTTATCGACAGGGGGCAGGTTGGATGGCTACACCTTC. Complete variable domain (other parts from reference TRBV29-1 and TRBJ1-2): SAVISQKPSRDICQRGTSLTIQCQVDSQVTMMFWYRQQPGQSLTLIATANQGSEATYESGFVIDKFPISRPNLTFSTLTVSNMSPEDSSIYLCSALFLSTGGRLDGYTFGSGTRLTVV.

The chain couples TRBV9 to TRBJ1-5; perhaps TRBD1 as D (6 bases). This CDR3 comprises 15 residues. V lost 4 bases and J 7 bases, leaving 18 bases between the germline ends. Germline V gene data show CDR1 as SGDLS and CDR2 as YYNGEE. The CDR3 DNA reads TGTGCCAGCAGCCCCAGTGGGGGGGGCGGCCAGCCCCAGCATTTT. Its translation: CASSPSGGGGQPQHF.

This clonotype occurred many times. The V and J genes are TRBV6-1 and TRBJ1-2; 7 bases fit TRBD1. The V segment lost 4 bases and the J segment 0 bases; nucleotides outside the gene matches: 11. CDR1 MNHNS and CDR2 SASEGT come from the germline V gene. This CDR3 has 17 residues. The CDR3 DNA sequence: TGTGCCAGCAGTGCCCGGACAGGCCCAAGATCTAACTATGGCTACACCTTC. It translates to CASSARTGPRSNYGYTF.